This T cell receptor beta chain was recovered during a study of T cells in Graves' hyperthyroidism and ophthalmopathy. Background on the study: Peripheral blood collection took place at initial diagnosis, before any treatment.

Trimming took 2 bases from V and 4 from J, leaving 12 bases between them. Germline assignment: CDR1 MGHRA and CDR2 YSYEKL. CDR3 length: 14 amino acids. Amplification targeted TCR beta CDR3 regions from RNA transcripts. The HTBI set primed first-round TCR CDR3 RT-PCR. TCRdb itself ran the multiplex PCR reads through MiXCR, one entry per CDR3 protein. This repertoire shows roughly 400,000 distinct CDR3 sequences, over 12% found once; its top ten account for 25% to 30%. Lactation, pregnancy, other autoimmune disease or uncontrolled infection excluded patients. Thyroid ultrasound, orbital computed tomography, clinical symptoms, and serum thyroxine and TRAb underpinned diagnoses. This clonotype was detected only a few times.

Material for sequencing was blood. The V gene is TRBV4-1, the J gene TRBJ2-7; D possibly corresponds to TRBD1 (5 bases). The receptor's source is a man between 45 and 60 years old with Graves' ophthalmopathy. The CDR3 reads CASSQNVDSYEQYF. The CDR3 DNA follows: TGCGCCAGCAGCCAAAACGTCGACAGTTACGAGCAGTACTTC.